A single sample is the source of the 26 T cell receptor beta chains below, sequenced in a study of blood T cell repertoires in COVID-19. Only in-frame clones appear in the TCRdb table, and some are missing; sequencing was by immunoSEQ multiplex PCR. The sample has some 400,000 clones, more than 75% seen once. Sequences were obtained from peripheral blood. The source is a human donor with acute or convalescent COVID-19. The donor label of this sample is uncertain.

This chain uses TRBV5-1 with TRBJ1-4, with 8 positions matching TRBD1. V lost 2 bases, J lost 5 bases, and 11 bases stayed unmatched. The CDR3 loop spans 17 amino acids. CDR1 and CDR2 from the germline V gene are SGHRS and YFSETQ. CDR3 amino acids: CASSLGGEGQGNEKLFF. CDR3 in DNA: TGCGCCAGCAGCTTAGGGGGTGAAGGACAGGGAAATGAAAAACTGTTTTTT.

This clone came up once. The chain has TRBV5-5 and TRBJ1-1; 7 bases agree with TRBD1. CDR3 size: 18 residues. V shed 2 bases, J shed 3 bases, and the junction held 16 bases outside the gene matches. CDR1 SGHKS and CDR2 YYEKEE come from the germline V gene (reference sequence). The CDR3, as DNA: TGTGCCAGCAGCTTATGGGTTTGGGAAAGGGGGCGGTACACTGAAGCTTTCTTT. It is translated as CASSLWVWERGRYTEAFF.

This chain links TRBV28 with TRBJ2-2, with 9 bases fitting TRBD1. Looked up from germline, CDR1 is MDHEN and CDR2 is SYDVKM. The V segment lost 8 bases and the J segment 4 bases; nucleotides outside the gene matches: 8. This CDR3 contains 15 residues. The CDR3, as DNA: TGTGCCAGCCACGGACCGGGACAGGGCACCGGGGAGCTGTTTTTT. It specifies CASHGPGQGTGELFF.

This clone was observed a single time. The V and J genes are TRBV21-1 and TRBJ2-1; the D call of TRBD2 is as the table states it, not checked on the DNA. TRBV21-1 is a known pseudogene. The CDR3 contains 17 residues. The CDR3 DNA reads as TGTGCCAGCAGCAAAAGTCTAGCGGGAGCGTATTACAATGAGCAGTTCTTC. Translating it yields CASSKSLAGAYYNEQFF.

V gene TRBV11-2 combines with J gene TRBJ2-7; 8 bases map to TRBD2. The CDR3 is made up of 16 amino acids. Germline CDR1 SGHAT, CDR2 FQNNGV. V was pared by 5 bases and J by 2 bases, with 11 bases of the junction left unmatched. The CDR3 loop is CASSRYAGGFTYEQYF. The CDR3 DNA reads TGTGCCAGCAGCCGATACGCGGGAGGATTTACCTACGAGCAGTACTTC.

The chain recombines TRBV3-1 (or the pseudogene TRBV3-2) with TRBJ1-5; a possible D gene is TRBD1 (5 bases). Germline values: CDR1 LGHDT, CDR2 YNNKEL (reference sequence). V lost 5 bases, J lost 6 bases, and 14 bases lay in between. The CDR3 runs to 14 residues. The CDR3 coding sequence is TGTGCCAGCAGCGACACCCGCGGGGGTCAGCCCCAGCATTTT. Protein product: CASSDTRGGQPQHF.

This rearrangement joins TRBV3-1 (or the pseudogene TRBV3-2) to TRBJ1-6; D uncertain. Germline V gives CDR1 LGHDT, CDR2 YNNKEL (reference sequence). The V end was cut by 0 bases, the J end by 11 bases, with 8 bases between. This CDR3 has 13 amino acids. CDR3 nucleotides: TGTGCCAGCAGCCAAGAGTGGGAGGCACCCCTCCACTTT. This gives the protein CASSQEWEAPLHF.

This clone was detected a few times. The V gene is TRBV18, the J gene TRBJ2-7; the match to TRBD1 covers 8 bases. CDR1 and CDR2 (germline): KGHSH, LQKENI. The CDR3 consists of 16 residues. J gave up 1 base and V 4 bases, and 9 bases lay outside the gene matches. In nucleotides, the CDR3 is TGTGCCAGCTCACGGGACAGGCTTACGACGTCCTACGAGCAGTACTTC. The encoded protein is CASSRDRLTTSYEQYF.

The J gene is TRBJ1-5, the V gene TRBV24-1; D might be TRBD1 (6 bases). The CDR3 totals 15 residues. V lost 4 bases, J lost 2 bases, and 11 bases lay in between. The V gene's germline CDR1 is KGHDR and CDR2 SFDVKD. The CDR3: CATSDPRGGNQPQHF. In DNA form, the CDR3 reads TGTGCCACCAGTGACCCCAGGGGAGGCAATCAGCCCCAGCATTTT.

The chain couples TRBV5-8 to TRBJ1-1, with a weak D call TRBD1 (5 bases). V lost 4 bases and J lost 7, with 14 bases in between. The germline CDR1 and CDR2 sequences are SGHTS and YDEGEE. There are 13 residues in the CDR3. CDR3 protein: CASSGDRRVEAFF. DNA of the CDR3: TGTGCCAGCAGCGGAGACAGACGTGTTGAAGCTTTCTTT.

This chain uses TRBV7-8 with TRBJ1-4, with 7 bases fitting TRBD1. This CDR3 spans 18 amino acids. Germline CDR1 is SGHVS and CDR2 is FQNEAQ. V lost 1 base to trimming and J lost 3 bases; unmatched junction nucleotides: 11. The CDR3 here is CASSLVGTAPRANEKLFF. The CDR3 DNA reads TGTGCCAGCAGCTTAGTGGGGACAGCTCCTCGAGCTAATGAAAAACTGTTTTTT.

This clone was seen more than once but under ten times. This sequence joins TRBV28 and TRBJ1-4; possible D gene TRBD1, 6 bases. CDR1 MDHEN and CDR2 SYDVKM come from the germline V gene. The CDR3 totals 15 residues. Trimming removed 4 bases at V and 2 bases at J, with 11 bases between. The CDR3 is CASSSPRGTNEKLFF. As DNA, the CDR3 is TGTGCCAGCAGTTCCCCCAGGGGCACTAATGAAAAACTGTTTTTT. The entire variable domain, with the rest obtained from reference TRBV28 and TRBJ1-4, is as follows: DVKVTQSSRYLVKRTGEKVFLECVQDMDHENMFWYRQDPGLGLRLIYFSYDVKMKEKGDIPEGYSVSREKKERFSLILESASTNQTSMYLCASSSPRGTNEKLFFGSGTQLSVL.

This clone was seen a single time. The chain recombines TRBV30 with TRBJ1-5; possible D gene TRBD1, 6 bases. The CDR3 sequence is 13 residues long. Germline lookup yields CDR1 GTSNPN and CDR2 SVGIG (reference sequence). The V end lost 5 bases, the J end lost 3 bases, and 11 bases lay between the germline ends. This CDR3 reads CAWAGTYNQPQHF. The CDR3 DNA is TGTGCCTGGGCCGGGACATACAATCAGCCCCAGCATTTT.

In DNA form, the CDR3 reads TGCAGTGCTAGTTTAGGCAGGTACACAGATACGCAGTATTTT. Encoded protein: CSASLGRYTDTQYF. The chain recombines TRBV20-1 with TRBJ2-3; D unresolved. V was clipped by 3 bases and J by 2 bases, with 12 bases between them. The CDR3 runs 14 residues. CDR1 is DFQATT and CDR2 is SNEGSKA in the germline V gene (reference sequence).

V is TRBV5-6 and J is TRBJ2-7; 11 bases are shared with TRBD1. The trim removed 3 bases at V and 7 bases at J, leaving 6 bases unmatched. The germline V gene encodes CDR1 SGHDT and CDR2 YYEEEE. The CDR3 is made up of 14 amino acids. This CDR3 is CASSSSGTGGEQYF. CDR3 coding DNA: TGTGCCAGCAGCTCAAGCGGGACAGGGGGGGAGCAGTACTTC.

The V and J genes are TRBV19 and TRBJ2-2; 11 bases align to TRBD2. The CDR3 is 15 residues long. Losses at the gene ends were 4 bases for V and 8 bases for J; bases not matched to a gene: 6. Germline loops: CDR1 LNHDA, CDR2 SQIVND (reference sequence). The DNA of the CDR3 is TGTGCCAGTAGTAATAGCGGGAGGGCCACGGGGGAGCTGTTTTTT. This translates into CASSNSGRATGELFF. Full variable domain (remainder filled in from reference TRBV19 and TRBJ2-2): DGGITQSPKYLFRKEGQNVTLSCEQNLNHDAMYWYRQDPGQGLRLIYYSQIVNDFQKGDIAEGYSVSREKKESFPLTVTSAQKNPTAFYLCASSNSGRATGELFFGEGSRLTVL.

This chain joins TRBV7-2 and TRBJ1-4; D possibly corresponds to TRBD1 (6 bases). V shed 4 bases and J shed 5 bases, with 14 bases lying between them. Germline CDR1 SGHTA, CDR2 FQGNSA. CDR3 length: 15 amino acids. This CDR3 reads CASSYSGQLNEKLFF. CDR3 nucleotides: TGTGCCAGCAGCTATTCAGGACAGCTAAATGAAAAACTGTTTTTT.

The chain carries TRBV7-9 and TRBJ1-1; D remains unclear. This CDR3 spans 13 amino acids. Germline V gene sequence: CDR1 SEHNR, CDR2 FQNEAQ (reference sequence). V was cut by 5 bases and J by 6 bases, with 13 bases left in between. CDR3 protein: CASSPRRSSEAFF. For the CDR3, the DNA is TGTGCCAGCAGCCCCCGACGGAGCTCTGAAGCTTTCTTT.

CDR3 sequence: CASSLARASGRGDEQFF. The DNA of the CDR3 is TGCGCCAGCAGCTTGGCTAGGGCTAGCGGGAGGGGCGATGAGCAGTTCTTC. The chain couples TRBV5-1 to TRBJ2-1; TRBD2 matches 12 bases. V was pared by 0 bases and J by 8 bases, with 9 bases of the junction left unmatched. CDR3 length: 17 residues. In germline, CDR1 is SGHRS, CDR2 YFSETQ. The full variable domain, its missing parts supplied by reference TRBV5-1 and TRBJ2-1, is KAGVTQTPRYLIKTRGQQVTLSCSPISGHRSVSWYQQTPGQGLQFLFEYFSETQRNKGNFPGRFSGRQFSNSRSEMNVSTLELGDSALYLCASSLARASGRGDEQFFGPGTRLTVL.

The chain recombines TRBV11-2 with TRBJ2-5, with a possible D match to TRBD2 (6 bases). CDR1 and CDR2 (germline): SGHAT, FQNNGV. The CDR3 totals 14 residues. Trimming left V 4 bases short and J 2 bases short, with 11 bases between. The CDR3 DNA follows: TGTGCCAGCAGCTATAGCGGCCTTCAAGAGACCCAGTACTTC. This translates into CASSYSGLQETQYF.

The chain uses TRBV7-8 and TRBJ1-2; 9 bases align to TRBD1. CDR1 and CDR2 (germline): SGHVS, FQNEAQ. The CDR3 is 15 residues long. The V and J ends lost 5 bases and 8 bases, in that order; junction bases with no gene match: 12. For the CDR3, the DNA is TGTGCCAGCAGCCATGCTGACAGGGGGTTGAGCGGCTACACCTTC. Protein product: CASSHADRGLSGYTF.

Concerning this clone: The sample has other DNA sequences that encode this CDR3 too. The chain links TRBV18 to TRBJ1-1, with D possibly being TRBD1 (5 bases). CDR1 is KGHSH and CDR2 is LQKENI in the germline V gene. CDR3 length: 13 amino acids. Deletions cut 6 bases from V and 1 base from J, with 9 bases between. CDR3 DNA: TGTGCCAGCTCCCACGGACAGAACACTGAAGCTTTCTTT. It yields the protein CASSHGQNTEAFF.

V gene TRBV15 combines with J gene TRBJ2-3; the match to TRBD2 covers 12 bases. The CDR3 length is 17 residues. Germline values: CDR1 LNHNV, CDR2 YYDKDF (reference sequence). V gave up 2 bases and J gave up 0 bases; unmatched junction bases: 3. The CDR3 protein is CATSRWLAGGSTDTQYF. The CDR3 DNA sequence: TGTGCCACCAGCAGATGGCTAGCGGGGGGGAGCACAGATACGCAGTATTTT.

The V and J genes are TRBV15 and TRBJ1-2, with TRBD1 matching 7 bases. J was trimmed by 6 bases and V by 3 bases; bases with no gene match: 7. This CDR3 contains 14 residues. CDR1 is LNHNV, CDR2 YYDKDF, per germline (reference sequence). DNA for the CDR3: TGTGCCACCAGCAGGCTGAGGGACAGAAATGGCTACACCTTC. Translation: CATSRLRDRNGYTF.

In its sample, this clone was seen once. DNA of the CDR3: TGTGCCAGTACCCCCCGGGGTGGGAGCTCCTACAATGAGCAGTTCTTC. Translated, it gives CASTPRGGSSYNEQFF. The chain carries TRBV19 and TRBJ2-1; possible D gene TRBD2, 5 bases. CDR3 length: 16 amino acids. Trimming cost V 7 bases and J 0 bases, with 16 bases left between them. The germline V gene encodes CDR1 LNHDA and CDR2 SQIVND (reference sequence).

There are a few counts of this clone. The CDR3 bases are TGTGCCAGCAGCGCCCAACGGAGCTATGGCTACACCTTC. Protein product: CASSAQRSYGYTF. The rearrangement joins TRBV9 to TRBJ1-2; no clear D gene. V gave up 3 bases and J gave up 4 bases, with 10 bases separating them. This CDR3 is built from 13 residues. Germline assignment: CDR1 SGDLS and CDR2 YYNGEE.